The rows below give T cell receptor beta chains drawn from one sample of a study of blood T cell repertoires in COVID-19. Repertoires were generated with immunoSEQ multiplex PCR, while TCRdb's copy carries only in-frame clones and drops some. The top ten clones hold over 2% of a sample with some 150,000 clones, over 80% of them seen once. The material sequenced was peripheral blood. The receptors derive from a man aged 45-65 years with active COVID-19. The CDR3 runs from the conserved cysteine through the conserved F or W. The D gene is left open where the match is weak. Only part of the rows carry a size: once, few, many, or a class if the clone is expanded.

clone size	D gene	V gene	J gene	CDR3 protein	CDR3 DNA
NA	TRBD2	TRBV24-1	TRBJ2-3	CATSDPGGADTQYF	TGTGCCACCAGTGACCCCGGGGGGGCAGATACGCAGTATTTT
NA	TRBD1	TRBV18	TRBJ2-7	CASSPGTGGHEQYF	TGTGCCAGCTCCCCCGGGACAGGGGGGCACGAGCAGTACTTC
NA	NA	TRBV5-6	TRBJ2-7	CASSLSGYGGTYEQYF	TGTGCCAGCAGCTTAAGTGGCTACGGAGGCACCTACGAGCAGTACTTC
NA	TRBD1	TRBV7-9	TRBJ2-5	CASSLAGGRFQETQYF	TGTGCCAGCAGCTTAGCAGGGGGCCGTTTCCAAGAGACCCAGTACTTC
NA	TRBD2	TRBV15	TRBJ2-1	CATSRSGTSGEQFF	TGTGCCACCAGCAGGTCCGGGACTAGTGGTGAGCAGTTCTTC
NA	NA	TRBV10-3	TRBJ2-7	CAISESSTPSYEQYF	TGTGCCATCAGTGAGTCTTCGACACCCTCCTACGAGCAGTACTTC
NA	TRBD2	TRBV10-3	TRBJ2-3	CAISEPGNWRGDPKSTDTQYF	TGTGCCATCAGTGAGCCGGGCAATTGGCGGGGGGACCCTAAAAGCACAGATACGCAGTATTTT
NA	NA	TRBV6-4	TRBJ1-2	CASSDTARENGYTF	TGTGCCAGCAGTGACACCGCCAGGGAAAATGGCTACACCTTC
NA	NA	TRBV29-1	TRBJ1-1	CSVEPRQTTEAFF	TGCAGCGTTGAACCCAGACAGACCACTGAAGCTTTCTTT
NA	TRBD2	TRBV2	TRBJ2-1	CASSESKRGGNEQFF	TGTGCCAGCAGTGAAAGTAAGCGGGGGGGCAATGAGCAGTTCTTC
NA	TRBD1	TRBV10-2	TRBJ1-1	CASKKGATDTEAFF	TGCGCCAGCAAGAAGGGGGCCACGGACACTGAAGCTTTCTTT
NA	NA	TRBV29-1	TRBJ1-1	CSVEVEGEAFF	TGCAGCGTTGAAGTCGAGGGTGAAGCTTTCTTT
once	NA	TRBV7-3	TRBJ2-2	CASSASSTGELFF	TGTGCCAGCAGCGCTAGTTCCACCGGGGAGCTGTTTTTT
NA	NA	TRBV5-1	TRBJ2-3	CASSPRSTPGEQYF	TGCGCCAGCAGCCCCAGATCGACCCCAGGGGAGCAGTATTTT
NA	NA	TRBV10-3	TRBJ2-5	CAIRDLFAETQYF	TGTGCCATCAGAGATCTATTCGCAGAGACCCAGTACTTC
NA	TRBD2	TRBV18	TRBJ2-3	CASSRGLAGGQYPTSTDTQYF	TGTGCCAGCTCGCGAGGACTAGCGGGGGGCCAGTACCCTACTAGCACAGATACGCAGTATTTT
NA	TRBD1	TRBV7-9	TRBJ1-4	CASSLARGRGEKLFF	TGTGCCAGCAGCTTAGCAAGGGGGCGAGGTGAAAAACTGTTTTTT
NA	NA	TRBV30	TRBJ1-2	CAWSPTRSSGLRGYTF	TGTGCCTGGAGTCCCACCAGGTCTTCTGGGCTTCGTGGCTACACCTTC
NA	TRBD2	TRBV6-2/TRBV6-3	TRBJ2-3	CASSAPLSGGARDTQYF	TGTGCCAGCAGTGCCCCACTTAGCGGGGGGGCACGAGATACGCAGTATTTT
NA	NA	TRBV4-1	TRBJ1-4	CASSHIGANEKLFF	TGCGCCAGCAGCCATATCGGGGCTAATGAAAAACTGTTTTTT
NA	NA	TRBV4-2	TRBJ2-3	CASSQGTGTDTQYF	TGTGCCAGCAGCCAAGGAACAGGGACAGATACGCAGTATTTT
once	TRBD1	TRBV30	TRBJ1-4	CAWSGQGTEKLFF	TGTGCCTGGAGTGGACAGGGCACCGAAAAACTGTTTTTT